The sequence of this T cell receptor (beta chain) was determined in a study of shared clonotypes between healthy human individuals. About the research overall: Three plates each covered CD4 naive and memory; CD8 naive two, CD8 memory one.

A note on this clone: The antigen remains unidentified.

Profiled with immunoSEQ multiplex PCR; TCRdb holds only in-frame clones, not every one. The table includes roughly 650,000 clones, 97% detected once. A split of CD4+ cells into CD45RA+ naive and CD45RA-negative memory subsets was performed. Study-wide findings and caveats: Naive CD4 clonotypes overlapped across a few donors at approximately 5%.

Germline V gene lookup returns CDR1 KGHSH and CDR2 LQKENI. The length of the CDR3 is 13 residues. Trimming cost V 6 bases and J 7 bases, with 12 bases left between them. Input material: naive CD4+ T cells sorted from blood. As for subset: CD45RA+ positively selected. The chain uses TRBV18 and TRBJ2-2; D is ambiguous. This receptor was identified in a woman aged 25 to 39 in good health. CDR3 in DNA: TGTGCCAGCTCCCTGATCGAGAGCGGGGAGCTGTTTTTT. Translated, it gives CASSLIESGELFF.